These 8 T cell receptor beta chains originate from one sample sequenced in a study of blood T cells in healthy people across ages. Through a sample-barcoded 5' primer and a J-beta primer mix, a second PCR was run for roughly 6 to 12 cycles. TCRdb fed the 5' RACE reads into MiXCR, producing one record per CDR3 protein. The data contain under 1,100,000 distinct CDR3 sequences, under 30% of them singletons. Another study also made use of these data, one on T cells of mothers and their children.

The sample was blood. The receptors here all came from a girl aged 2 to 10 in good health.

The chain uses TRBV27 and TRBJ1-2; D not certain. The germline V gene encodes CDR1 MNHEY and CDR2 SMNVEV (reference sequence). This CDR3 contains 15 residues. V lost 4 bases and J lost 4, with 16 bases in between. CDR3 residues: CASSSFQVGTYGYTF. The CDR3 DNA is TGTGCCAGCAGTTCCTTCCAGGTGGGAACCTATGGCTACACCTTC.

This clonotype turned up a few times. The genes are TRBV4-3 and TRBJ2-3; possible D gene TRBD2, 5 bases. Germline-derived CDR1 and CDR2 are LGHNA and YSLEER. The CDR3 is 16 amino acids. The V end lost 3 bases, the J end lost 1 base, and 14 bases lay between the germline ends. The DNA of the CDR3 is TGCGCCAGCAGCCAGGAGGACGTTACTGGCACAGATACGCAGTATTTT. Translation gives CASSQEDVTGTDTQYF.

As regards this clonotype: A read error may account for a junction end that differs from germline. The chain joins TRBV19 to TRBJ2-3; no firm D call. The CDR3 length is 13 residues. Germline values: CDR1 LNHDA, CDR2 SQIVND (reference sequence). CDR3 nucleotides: TGTGCCAGTAGTATAGTGCACACAGATGCGCAGTATTTT. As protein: CASSIVHTDAQYF.

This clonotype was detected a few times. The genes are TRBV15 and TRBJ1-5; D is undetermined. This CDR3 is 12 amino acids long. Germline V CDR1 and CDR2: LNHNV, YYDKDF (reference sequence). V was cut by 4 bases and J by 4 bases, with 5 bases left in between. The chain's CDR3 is CATSIENQPQHF. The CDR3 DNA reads TGTGCCACCAGCATTGAGAATCAGCCCCAGCATTTT.

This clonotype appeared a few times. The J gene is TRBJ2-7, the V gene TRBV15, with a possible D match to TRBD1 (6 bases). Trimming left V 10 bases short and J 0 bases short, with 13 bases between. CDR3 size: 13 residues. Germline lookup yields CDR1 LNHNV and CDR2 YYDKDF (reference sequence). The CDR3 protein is CAIWDTNSYEQYF. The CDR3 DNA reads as TGTGCCATTTGGGACACCAACTCCTACGAGCAGTACTTC.

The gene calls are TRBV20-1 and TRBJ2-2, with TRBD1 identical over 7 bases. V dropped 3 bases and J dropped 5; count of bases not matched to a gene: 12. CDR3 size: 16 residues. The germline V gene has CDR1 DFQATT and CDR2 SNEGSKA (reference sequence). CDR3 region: CSARSRDRGLTGELFF. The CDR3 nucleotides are TGCAGTGCTAGGAGCCGGGACAGAGGTTTAACCGGGGAGCTGTTTTTT.

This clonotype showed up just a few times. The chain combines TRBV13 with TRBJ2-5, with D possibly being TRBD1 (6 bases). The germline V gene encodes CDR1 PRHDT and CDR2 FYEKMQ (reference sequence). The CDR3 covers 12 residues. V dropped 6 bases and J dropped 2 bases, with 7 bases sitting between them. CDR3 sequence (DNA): TGTGCCAGCAGGACAGGTCAAGAGACCCAGTACTTC. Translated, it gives CASRTGQETQYF. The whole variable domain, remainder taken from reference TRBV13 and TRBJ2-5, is AAGVIQSPRHLIKEKRETATLKCYPIPRHDTVYWYQQGPGQDPQFLISFYEKMQSDKGSIPDRFSAQQFSDYHSELNMSSLELGDSALYFCASRTGQETQYFGPGTRLLVL.

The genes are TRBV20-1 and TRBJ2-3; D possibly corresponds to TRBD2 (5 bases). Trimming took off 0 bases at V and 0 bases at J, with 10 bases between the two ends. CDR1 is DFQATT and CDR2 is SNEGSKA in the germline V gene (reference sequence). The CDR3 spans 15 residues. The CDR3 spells CSARESGYSTDTQYF. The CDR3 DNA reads TGCAGTGCTAGAGAGAGCGGATATAGCACAGATACGCAGTATTTT.